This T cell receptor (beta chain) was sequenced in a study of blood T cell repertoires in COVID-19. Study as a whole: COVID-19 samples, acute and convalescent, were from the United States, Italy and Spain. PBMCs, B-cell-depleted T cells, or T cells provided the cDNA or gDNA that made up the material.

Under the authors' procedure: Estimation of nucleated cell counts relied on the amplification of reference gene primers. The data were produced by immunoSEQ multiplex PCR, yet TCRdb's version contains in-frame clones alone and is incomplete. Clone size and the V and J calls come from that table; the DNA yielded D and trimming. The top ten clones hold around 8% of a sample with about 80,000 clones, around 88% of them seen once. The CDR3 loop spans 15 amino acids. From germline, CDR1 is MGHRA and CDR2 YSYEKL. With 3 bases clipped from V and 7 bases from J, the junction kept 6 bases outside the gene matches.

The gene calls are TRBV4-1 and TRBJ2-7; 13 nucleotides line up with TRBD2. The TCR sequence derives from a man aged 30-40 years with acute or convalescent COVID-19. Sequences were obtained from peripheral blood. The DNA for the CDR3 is TGCGCCAGCAGCCAGAGGACTAGCGGGAGTGGTGAGCAGTACTTC. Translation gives CASSQRTSGSGEQYF.